The next 26 T cell receptor beta chains were all read from a single sample in a study of beta chain features in type 1 diabetes. Of the isolated RNA, all was reverse transcribed, and so the sequenced material was expressed TCRB transcripts. Sequenced by immunoSEQ multiplex PCR; TCRdb stores in-frame clones only, minus some. The sample holds more than 150,000 clones, 10% to 15% seen once. Sequenced sample: central memory CD4+ T cells from blood. These receptors were taken from a woman between 18 and 29 years old in good health.

This clone occurred a few times. This chain connects TRBV5-1 to TRBJ1-1; D perhaps matches TRBD1 (5 bases). Germline lookup yields CDR1 SGHRS and CDR2 YFSETQ. The CDR3 consists of 15 residues. V shed 0 bases and J shed 0 bases, with 9 bases lying between them. The CDR3 DNA reads as TGCGCCAGCAGCTTGGTATCGGGGGTGAACACTGAAGCTTTCTTT. This sequence encodes CASSLVSGVNTEAFF.

J is TRBJ1-1 and V is TRBV4-3; D remains unclear. Germline V CDR1 and CDR2: LGHNA, YSLEER. The CDR3 is 13 residues long. V was cut by 1 base and J by 4 bases, with 7 bases left in between. CDR3 residues: CASSQAWSTEAFF. The CDR3, as DNA: TGCGCCAGCAGCCAAGCGTGGAGCACTGAAGCTTTCTTT.

This clone occurred a few times. V is TRBV18 and J is TRBJ2-7; TRBD2 is a possible D gene (6 bases). Germline V gives CDR1 KGHSH, CDR2 LQKENI. V was shortened by 3 bases and J by 5 bases, with 8 bases between the two germline ends. This CDR3 spans 12 amino acids. Here the CDR3 DNA reads TGTGCCAGCTCACCGGAGGGGAACGAGCAGTACTTC. This translates into CASSPEGNEQYF. The complete variable domain, with remaining parts taken from reference TRBV18 and TRBJ2-7, reads NAGVMQNPRHLVRRRGQEARLRCSPMKGHSHVYWYRQLPEEGLKFMVYLQKENIIDESGMPKERFSAEFPKEGPSILRIQQVVRGDSAAYFCASSPEGNEQYFGPGTRLTVT.

The rearrangement links TRBV9 to TRBJ2-3, with D uncertain. CDR1 is SGDLS and CDR2 is YYNGEE in the germline V gene. The CDR3 runs 14 residues. V was clipped by 0 bases and J by 0 bases, with 5 bases between them. CDR3 in DNA: TGTGCCAGCAGCGTAGCACAGAGCACAGATACGCAGTATTTT. It translates to CASSVAQSTDTQYF.

This chain links TRBV6-6 with TRBJ2-7; TRBD1 matches 7 bases. This CDR3 spans 12 amino acids. Trimming took 6 bases from V and 6 from J; bases not matched to a gene: 5. Germline CDR1 is MNHNY and CDR2 is SVGAGI (reference sequence). CDR3 loop: CASSVHRGEQYF. For the CDR3, the DNA is TGTGCCAGCAGCGTCCACAGGGGCGAGCAGTACTTC.

The chain carries TRBV4-2 and TRBJ1-4; D unresolved. Trimming stripped 1 base from V and 5 bases from J, with 11 bases between. CDR3 length: 15 amino acids. Germline CDR1 LGHNA, CDR2 YNFKEQ. The CDR3 nucleotides are TGTGCCAGCAGCCAAGTTTCTGTCGGGAATGAAAAACTGTTTTTT. This sequence encodes CASSQVSVGNEKLFF.

The chain couples TRBV7-6 to TRBJ1-5; possibly TRBD1 for D (6 bases). V lost 4 bases and J lost 7, with 11 bases in between. Germline CDR1 reads SGHVS; CDR2 reads FNYEAQ. This CDR3 has 13 residues. This CDR3 is CASSSRGGQPQHF. CDR3 in DNA: TGTGCCAGCAGCTCCAGGGGCGGGCAGCCCCAGCATTTT.

This sequence joins TRBV29-1 and TRBJ1-1; D is uncertain. The V end was cut by 4 bases, the J end by 4 bases, with 10 bases between. Looked up from germline, CDR1 is SQVTM and CDR2 is ANQGSEA. The CDR3 is 12 residues long. CDR3 amino acids: CSVGAGITEAFF. The CDR3 DNA sequence: TGCAGCGTTGGGGCGGGGATCACTGAAGCTTTCTTT.

The chain carries TRBV7-8 and TRBJ2-1; 9 bases are shared with TRBD1. Germline V CDR1 and CDR2: SGHVS, FQNEAQ. V gave up 5 bases and J gave up 2 bases; unmatched junction bases: 4. The CDR3 runs to 15 residues. The CDR3 sequence: CASSLGQGPYNEQFF. In DNA form, the CDR3 reads TGTGCCAGCAGCCTGGGACAGGGACCCTACAATGAGCAGTTCTTC.

This clone appeared a few times. The V gene is TRBV6-1, the J gene TRBJ2-6; D gene uncertain. The CDR3 consists of 14 residues. Germline V gene sequence: CDR1 MNHNS, CDR2 SASEGT. V was clipped by 6 bases and J by 0 bases, with 6 bases between them. CDR3 bases: TGTGCCAGCAGAGCCCTCTCTGGGGCCAACGTCCTGACTTTC. This sequence encodes CASRALSGANVLTF.

The chain uses TRBV25-1 and TRBJ1-4; 7 nucleotides agree with TRBD1. Trimming removed 8 bases from V and 2 bases from J; junction bases left unmatched: 5. The CDR3 contains 14 residues. Germline values: CDR1 MGHDK, CDR2 SYGVNS. The CDR3 loop is CASQDRETNEKLFF. Written as DNA, the CDR3 is TGTGCCAGCCAAGACAGGGAGACTAATGAAAAACTGTTTTTT. The whole variable domain, remainder taken from reference TRBV25-1 and TRBJ1-4, is EADIYQTPRYLVIGTGKKITLECSQTMGHDKMYWYQQDPGMELHLIHYSYGVNSTEKGDLSSESTVSRIRTEHFPLTLESARPSHTSQYLCASQDRETNEKLFFGSGTQLSVL.

V and J are TRBV19 and TRBJ2-5, with D possibly matching TRBD1 (5 bases). The CDR3 has 14 amino acids. The germline V and J ends were trimmed by 3 bases and 2 bases, with 10 bases remaining between them. The germline CDR1 and CDR2 sequences are LNHDA and SQIVND (reference sequence). CDR3 sequence: CASSMGQRQETQYF. As DNA, the CDR3 is TGTGCCAGTAGTATGGGGCAGAGACAAGAGACCCAGTACTTC.

The chain employs TRBV29-1 and TRBJ2-7; 9 nucleotides align to TRBD2. The CDR3 has 13 residues. CDR1 is SQVTM, CDR2 ANQGSEA, per germline. Trimming removed 7 bases from V and 4 bases from J; junction bases left unmatched: 8. CDR3 in DNA: TGCAGCGCATCGACTAGCGGAGATTACGAGCAGTACTTC. Translation gives CSASTSGDYEQYF.

The chain uses TRBV5-5 and TRBJ2-2, with D tentatively TRBD1 (5 bases). This CDR3 is 14 amino acids long. Trimming cost V 4 bases and J 1 base, with 8 bases left between them. The V gene's germline CDR1 is SGHKS and CDR2 YYEKEE (reference sequence). CDR3 nucleotides: TGTGCCAGCAGCGGGCAGGGGAACACCGGGGAGCTGTTTTTT. This encodes CASSGQGNTGELFF.

This chain links TRBV18 with TRBJ1-3, with TRBD1 as a possible D gene (6 bases). In germline, CDR1 is KGHSH, CDR2 LQKENI. The V and J ends lost 3 bases and 6 bases respectively, with 12 bases between them. The CDR3 is 14 amino acids. The CDR3: CASSPWTDPNTIYF. The CDR3 region has the DNA TGTGCCAGCTCACCTTGGACAGATCCAAACACCATATATTTT.

The V gene is TRBV30, the J gene TRBJ2-7; maybe TRBD2 (5 bases). Trimming left V 4 bases short and J 5 bases short, with 18 bases between. The CDR3 is 14 amino acids. Germline-derived CDR1 and CDR2 are GTSNPN and SVGIG (reference sequence). CDR3: CAWISGAGGHEQYF. CDR3 DNA: TGTGCCTGGATAAGCGGTGCAGGAGGCCACGAGCAGTACTTC.

This clone was seen a few times. J is TRBJ1-1 and V is TRBV7-3; D unclear. Trimming cost V 4 bases and J 1 base, with 13 bases left between them. Germline lookup yields CDR1 SGHTA and CDR2 FQGTGA. The CDR3 loop spans 15 amino acids. In DNA, the CDR3 is TGTGCCAGCAGCTCCCTCCCAACAGAGAACACTGAAGCTTTCTTT. It yields the protein CASSSLPTENTEAFF.

The chain is built from TRBV7-6 and TRBJ2-6, with 7 nucleotides matching TRBD2. CDR3 length: 16 amino acids. Germline V gene data show CDR1 as SGHVS and CDR2 as FNYEAQ. Germline trimming cut 5 bases from V and 3 bases from J; bases unmatched to any gene: 7. The CDR3 here is CASSPLSGNGANVLTF. The CDR3 DNA reads as TGTGCCAGCAGCCCCCTGAGCGGGAATGGGGCCAACGTCCTGACTTTC. Combining the CDR3 with reference TRBV7-6 and TRBJ2-6 gives the whole variable domain GAGVSQSPRYKVTKRGQDVALRCDPISGHVSLYWYRQALGQGPEFLTYFNYEAQQDKSGLPNDRFSAERPEGSISTLTIQRTEQRDSAMYRCASSPLSGNGANVLTFGAGSRLTVL.

This clone was seen only a few times. The J gene is TRBJ2-5, the V gene TRBV28; TRBD1 matches at 10 bases. The CDR3 has 15 residues. The germline V gene encodes CDR1 MDHEN and CDR2 SYDVKM. Losses at the gene ends were 6 bases for V and 4 bases for J; bases not matched to a gene: 8. CDR3 sequence: CASSFDRGPLETQYF. The CDR3 bases are TGTGCCAGCAGCTTCGACAGGGGGCCTCTAGAGACCCAGTACTTC.

This clone was seen a few times. The rearrangement links TRBV28 to TRBJ2-1, with TRBD2 as a possible D gene (6 bases). V was pared by 7 bases and J by 6 bases, with 22 bases between. Germline lookup yields CDR1 MDHEN and CDR2 SYDVKM. This CDR3 is 16 amino acids long. The CDR3 DNA reads TGTGCCAGCACCAGCCCGGAGGGTCGCCTATTCAATGAGCAGTTCTTC. It specifies CASTSPEGRLFNEQFF. The whole variable domain, filled in from reference TRBV28 and TRBJ2-1, reads DVKVTQSSRYLVKRTGEKVFLECVQDMDHENMFWYRQDPGLGLRLIYFSYDVKMKEKGDIPEGYSVSREKKERFSLILESASTNQTSMYLCASTSPEGRLFNEQFFGPGTRLTVL.

The chain carries TRBV6-1 and TRBJ2-1; TRBD2 aligns across 10 bases. The ends lost 5 bases at V and 3 bases at J; junction bases unmatched: 1. The germline CDR1 and CDR2 sequences are MNHNS and SASEGT. This CDR3 is 14 amino acids long. The CDR3: CASSTSGNYNEQFF. CDR3 coding DNA: TGTGCCAGCAGTACTAGCGGGAACTACAATGAGCAGTTCTTC.

The chain couples TRBV18 to TRBJ2-1; TRBD2 is a possible D gene (5 bases). This CDR3 is built from 14 residues. CDR1 is KGHSH, CDR2 LQKENI, per germline. Trimming pared 0 bases from V and 8 bases from J, leaving 11 bases between. CDR3 loop: CASSPPVAGDEQFF. CDR3 bases: TGTGCCAGCTCACCACCGGTGGCCGGGGATGAGCAGTTCTTC.

This clone was seen repeatedly, ten times or more. J is TRBJ2-1 and V is TRBV7-9; maybe TRBD2 (6 bases). Trimming shortened V by 1 base and J by 3 bases, and 10 bases separated the two germline ends. The CDR3 is 15 amino acids. CDR1 is SEHNR and CDR2 is FQNEAQ in the germline V gene (reference sequence). The CDR3 region has the DNA TGTGCCAGCAGCTTAGTTGCTAGCGACTACAATGAGCAGTTCTTC. The encoded protein is CASSLVASDYNEQFF. Full variable domain (outside the CDR3, taken from reference TRBV7-9 and TRBJ2-1): DTGVSQNPRHKITKRGQNVTFRCDPISEHNRLYWYRQTLGQGPEFLTYFQNEAQLEKSRLLSDRFSAERPKGSFSTLEIQRTEQGDSAMYLCASSLVASDYNEQFFGPGTRLTVL.

This clone was recorded a few times. The chain combines TRBV25-1 with TRBJ2-5; 11 bases fit TRBD2. The J call may be faulty, since TRBJ2-7 better matches the DNA end. Germline CDR1 is MGHDK and CDR2 is SYGVNS. The CDR3 has 16 amino acids. The CDR3 DNA is TGTGCCAGCAGTGGTGTAGGACTAGCGGGTTCCTACGAGCAGTACTTC. This translates into CASSGVGLAGSYEQYF.

This clone has more than one count but fewer than ten. The rearrangement links TRBV7-9 to TRBJ2-7; 7 bases line up with TRBD2. Germline trimming cut 2 bases from V and 0 bases from J; bases unmatched to any gene: 4. Germline V lookup: CDR1 SEHNR, CDR2 FQNEAQ (reference sequence). This CDR3 comprises 15 residues. CDR3 nucleotide sequence: TGTGCCAGCAGCTTACGGGGAGGGAGCTCCTACGAGCAGTACTTC. The encoded protein is CASSLRGGSSYEQYF.

The rearrangement uses TRBV5-4 and TRBJ2-7; weak D call: TRBD1 (6 bases). CDR3 length equals 14 residues. CDR1 and CDR2 (germline): SGHNT, YYREEE (reference sequence). V was pared by 4 bases and J by 2 bases, with 13 bases between. The CDR3 reads CASSQGQRPYEQYF. The CDR3 coding sequence is TGTGCCAGCAGCCAAGGACAGCGACCCTACGAGCAGTACTTC.